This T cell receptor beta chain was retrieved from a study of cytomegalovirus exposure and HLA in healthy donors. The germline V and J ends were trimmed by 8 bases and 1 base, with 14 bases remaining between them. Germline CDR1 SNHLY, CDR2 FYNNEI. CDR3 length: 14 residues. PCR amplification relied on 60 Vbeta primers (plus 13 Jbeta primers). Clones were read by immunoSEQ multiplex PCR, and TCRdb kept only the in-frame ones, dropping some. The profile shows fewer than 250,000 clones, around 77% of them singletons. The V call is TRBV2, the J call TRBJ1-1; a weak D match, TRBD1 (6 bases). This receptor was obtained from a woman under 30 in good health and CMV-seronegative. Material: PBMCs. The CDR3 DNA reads TGTGCCAGCGATCAACAGGGCAGGAACACTGAAGCTTTCTTT. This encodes CASDQQGRNTEAFF.